A single sample is the source of the 4 T cell receptor beta chains below, sequenced in a study of blood T cell repertoires in COVID-19. The assay was immunoSEQ multiplex PCR, and TCRdb's table has in-frame clones only and misses some. The sample carries a few hundred thousand clones, approximately 78% recorded once. The sample taken for sequencing was peripheral blood. These receptors were taken from a woman between 65 and 79 years old with COVID-19, enrolled during active disease.

This rearrangement joins TRBV7-8 to TRBJ2-7; weak D call: TRBD2 (5 bases). This CDR3 is built from 13 residues. V shed 5 bases and J shed 0 bases, with 8 bases lying between them. Germline values: CDR1 SGHVS, CDR2 FQNEAQ. DNA of the CDR3: TGTGCCAGCAGCCGGACTTCCTCCTACGAGCAGTACTTC. It yields the protein CASSRTSSYEQYF.

The V call is TRBV19, the J call TRBJ2-4; TRBD2 matches at 7 bases. This CDR3 spans 16 amino acids. V lost 0 bases and J lost 5; bases outside the gene matches: 7. CDR1 LNHDA and CDR2 SQIVND come from the germline V gene (reference sequence). The chain's CDR3 is CASSIDLRTRENIQYF. Written as DNA, the CDR3 is TGTGCCAGTAGTATAGATTTACGGACTAGGGAAAACATTCAGTACTTC.

The chain couples TRBV18 to TRBJ2-7; D possibly corresponds to TRBD2 (5 bases). Trimming took off 3 bases at V and 7 bases at J, with 13 bases between the two ends. The germline V gene encodes CDR1 KGHSH and CDR2 LQKENI. This CDR3 is 13 amino acids long. CDR3 protein: CASSPLQRVEQYF. The DNA for the CDR3 is TGTGCCAGCTCACCGTTGCAGAGGGTAGAGCAGTACTTC. The complete variable domain, with remaining parts taken from reference TRBV18 and TRBJ2-7, reads NAGVMQNPRHLVRRRGQEARLRCSPMKGHSHVYWYRQLPEEGLKFMVYLQKENIIDESGMPKERFSAEFPKEGPSILRIQQVVRGDSAAYFCASSPLQRVEQYFGPGTRLTVT.

The genes are TRBV7-2 and TRBJ2-5; 9 nucleotides match TRBD1. The CDR3 runs 14 residues. Per germline, CDR1 SGHTA and CDR2 FQGNSA. V dropped 5 bases and J dropped 6; count of bases not matched to a gene: 7. The CDR3 nucleotides are TGTGCCAGCAGCCCGGGGACAGGGAGACAGACCCAGTACTTC. Protein product: CASSPGTGRQTQYF.